Included here is one T cell receptor beta chain sequence, with context. This record belongs to a study of blood T cell repertoires in COVID-19. Trimming removed 3 bases from V and 3 bases from J, with 9 bases in between. CDR1 MNHEY and CDR2 SMNVEV come from the germline V gene (reference sequence). The CDR3 sequence is 13 residues long. Some clones are missing from TCRdb's copy, which holds only in-frame ones; the method was immunoSEQ multiplex PCR. This sample has roughly 190,000 clones, with about 80% found just once. The clonotype was recovered from a man in his 60s with acute or convalescent COVID-19. Sequenced material: peripheral blood. This chain links TRBV27 with TRBJ2-7; D gene ambiguous. The CDR3 loop is CASSFGQDYEQYF. DNA for the CDR3: TGTGCCAGCAGTTTCGGTCAGGACTACGAGCAGTACTTC.